Presented here are 26 T cell receptor beta chains from one specimen sequenced in a study of OX40 agonist ivuxolimab in advanced cancers. Method: immunoSEQ multiplex PCR; TCRdb's copy keeps in-frame clones and lacks some. Of 80,000 or so clones in the sample, more than 80% were seen once. Sequenced material: CD4+ or CD8+ T cells sorted from blood, taken in a trial of the OX40 agonist ivuxolimab. The receptor set was obtained from an adult with an advanced solid tumor such as melanoma, head and neck, liver or kidney cancer.

The rearrangement uses TRBV27 and TRBJ2-7; D gene ambiguous. This CDR3 is 13 amino acids long. Trimming stripped 6 bases from V and 6 bases from J, with 15 bases between. Looked up from germline, CDR1 is MNHEY and CDR2 is SMNVEV (reference sequence). In nucleotides, the CDR3 is TGTGCCAGCAGGTTGAAGGGTTCGCGCGAGCAGTACTTC. Protein sequence: CASRLKGSREQYF.

The genes are TRBV5-8 and TRBJ2-1; D is perhaps TRBD2 (5 bases). Trimming pared 3 bases from V and 7 bases from J, leaving 17 bases between. Germline V CDR1 and CDR2: SGHTS, YDEGEE. The CDR3 is 15 residues long. The CDR3 is CASSSFRGGRNEQFF. Here the CDR3 DNA reads TGTGCCAGCAGCTCCTTCCGAGGAGGTAGGAATGAGCAGTTCTTC.

This sequence joins TRBV7-6 and TRBJ1-2; D call uncertain. Germline V CDR1 and CDR2: SGHVS, FNYEAQ. V was clipped by 3 bases and J by 4 bases, with 12 bases between them. This CDR3 spans 14 amino acids. CDR3 residues: CASSFGPEGYGYTF. For the CDR3, the DNA is TGTGCCAGCAGCTTCGGCCCAGAAGGCTATGGCTACACCTTC.

The chain has TRBV10-3 and TRBJ1-3; D is ambiguous. The germline CDR1 and CDR2 sequences are ENHRY and SYGVKD. This CDR3 spans 14 amino acids. Trimming cost V 7 bases and J 2 bases, with 12 bases left between them. CDR3 in amino acids: CAIMDRGAGNTIYF. The CDR3 coding sequence is TGTGCCATCATGGATCGGGGAGCTGGAAACACCATATATTTT.

The J gene is TRBJ1-1, the V gene TRBV4-2; D call uncertain. The V gene's germline CDR1 is LGHNA and CDR2 YNFKEQ. Trimming pared 0 bases from V and 4 bases from J, leaving 15 bases between. The CDR3 extends over 16 amino acids. The CDR3 coding sequence is TGTGCCAGCAGCCAAGACCGGGGAGCGGCGGGCACTGAAGCTTTCTTT. It is translated as CASSQDRGAAGTEAFF.

This chain uses TRBV5-1 with TRBJ2-1; D perhaps matches TRBD2 (5 bases). Germline V gene lookup returns CDR1 SGHRS and CDR2 YFSETQ. V lost 3 bases, J lost 1 base, and 17 bases lay in between. CDR3 length: 17 amino acids. CDR3 nucleotide sequence: TGCGCCAGCAGCTGGGGAGCGCAGGCCGCTTCCTACAATGAGCAGTTCTTC. This sequence encodes CASSWGAQAASYNEQFF.

J is TRBJ1-6 and V is TRBV6-1; the D gene is possibly TRBD1 (6 bases). Trimming left V 3 bases short and J 6 bases short, with 15 bases between. This CDR3 spans 16 amino acids. Per germline, CDR1 MNHNS and CDR2 SASEGT. CDR3 sequence reads: CASSERATGRNSPLHF. Written as DNA, the CDR3 is TGTGCCAGCAGTGAGCGGGCAACAGGGCGTAATTCACCCCTCCACTTT.

V is TRBV21-1 and J is TRBJ1-3; the D call of TRBD1 is as the table states it, not checked on the DNA. TRBV21-1 is a known pseudogene. The CDR3 runs 14 residues. Written as DNA, the CDR3 is TGTGCCAGCATGAGGCAGGGGGCGGGAAACACCATATATTTT. Its translation is CASMRQGAGNTIYF.

The CDR3 DNA reads TGCGCCAGCAGCCATAATATGGGACAGACGAACACCGGGGAGCTGTTTTTT. Translating it yields CASSHNMGQTNTGELFF. The chain carries TRBV4-3 and TRBJ2-2; TRBD1 aligns across 7 bases. Germline CDR1 and CDR2: LGHNA and YSLEER. The CDR3 runs to 17 residues. Unmatched junction bases numbered 7, after V lost 3 bases and J lost 0 bases.

This clone was found many times. The J gene is TRBJ2-2, the V gene TRBV5-1; D is ambiguous. The V end lost 4 bases, the J end lost 6 bases, and 10 bases lay between the germline ends. The CDR3 is made up of 13 amino acids. Germline V CDR1 and CDR2: SGHRS, YFSETQ. This CDR3 is CASSGRWSGELFF. The CDR3 DNA reads TGCGCCAGCAGCGGCCGGTGGTCCGGGGAGCTGTTTTTT.

Only a few counts were recorded for this clone. V and J are TRBV7-3 and TRBJ2-3; no reliable D call. The CDR3 consists of 15 residues. Germline V lookup: CDR1 SGHTA, CDR2 FQGTGA. V lost 0 bases, J lost 2 bases, and 9 bases lay in between. The CDR3 is CASSLTKHPTDTQYF. The CDR3 region has the DNA TGTGCCAGCAGCTTAACCAAGCACCCCACAGATACGCAGTATTTT.

This chain uses TRBV7-2 with TRBJ2-1; D perhaps matches TRBD2 (5 bases). The germline CDR1 and CDR2 sequences are SGHTA and FQGNSA. The length of the CDR3 is 13 residues. Between the trimmed V and J ends, which lost 3 bases and 9 bases, there was a span of 12 bases. The DNA of the CDR3 is TGTGCCAGCAGCTTTATGGACGGGGTTGAGCAGTTCTTC. Its protein is CASSFMDGVEQFF. The full variable domain, in which reference TRBV7-2 and TRBJ2-1 provide the parts outside the CDR3, is GAGVSQSPSNKVTEKGKDVELRCDPISGHTALYWYRQSLGQGLEFLIYFQGNSAPDKSGLPSDRFSAERTGGSVSTLTIQRTQQEDSAVYLCASSFMDGVEQFFGPGTRLTVL.

The chain is built from TRBV7-6 and TRBJ2-3; TRBD2 agrees at 12 bases. Germline-derived CDR1 and CDR2 are SGHVS and FNYEAQ. V dropped 5 bases and J dropped 2; count of bases not matched to a gene: 11. The CDR3 is 18 amino acids. The CDR3 nucleotides read TGTGCCAGCAGCCCGGGACTAGCGGGCTCGGGTTCCACAGATACGCAGTATTTT. This codes for CASSPGLAGSGSTDTQYF.

The V and J genes are TRBV7-8 and TRBJ1-2; weak D call: TRBD1 (6 bases). The CDR3 covers 14 residues. Per the germline V gene, CDR1 is SGHVS and CDR2 is FQNEAQ. V lost 3 bases to trimming and J lost 8 bases, with 16 bases between them. The CDR3 DNA is TGTGCCAGCAGCTTCCCGGGATCTGGGGGCGGCTACACCTTC. Amino acids: CASSFPGSGGGYTF.

This sequence joins TRBV7-9 and TRBJ2-3; weak D call: TRBD1 (7 bases). V dropped 3 bases and J dropped 5 bases, with 15 bases sitting between them. The CDR3 consists of 15 residues. The germline V gene encodes CDR1 SEHNR and CDR2 FQNEAQ (reference sequence). The CDR3 sequence: CASSFVGRGEDTQYF. The CDR3 nucleotides read TGTGCCAGCAGCTTCGTGGGCAGGGGGGAAGATACGCAGTATTTT. Looking up the rest from reference TRBV7-9 and TRBJ2-3 gives the full variable domain: DTGVSQNPRHKITKRGQNVTFRCDPISEHNRLYWYRQTLGQGPEFLTYFQNEAQLEKSRLLSDRFSAERPKGSFSTLEIQRTEQGDSAMYLCASSFVGRGEDTQYFGPGTRLTVL.

CDR3 sequence: CASSTENNGHHTEAFF. CDR3 DNA sequence: TGTGCCAGTAGTACAGAAAATAACGGACACCACACTGAAGCTTTCTTT. The chain is built from TRBV19 and TRBJ1-1; TRBD1 might be the D (5 bases). This CDR3 is built from 16 residues. V lost 4 bases to trimming and J lost 3 bases, with 18 bases between them. The germline CDR1 and CDR2 sequences are LNHDA and SQIVND (reference sequence). The full variable domain, in which reference TRBV19 and TRBJ1-1 provide the parts outside the CDR3, is DGGITQSPKYLFRKEGQNVTLSCEQNLNHDAMYWYRQDPGQGLRLIYYSQIVNDFQKGDIAEGYSVSREKKESFPLTVTSAQKNPTAFYLCASSTENNGHHTEAFFGQGTRLTVV.

The J gene is TRBJ1-3, the V gene TRBV5-4; the D is unclear. CDR3 size: 15 residues. Trimming stripped 2 bases from V and 0 bases from J, with 9 bases between. Germline CDR1 is SGHNT and CDR2 is YYREEE (reference sequence). CDR3 protein: CASSFDKFSGNTIYF. Written as DNA, the CDR3 is TGTGCCAGCAGCTTCGACAAATTCTCTGGAAACACCATATATTTT. The entire variable domain, with the rest obtained from reference TRBV5-4 and TRBJ1-3, is as follows: ETGVTQSPTHLIKTRGQQVTLRCSSQSGHNTVSWYQQALGQGPQFIFQYYREEENGRGNFPPRFSGLQFPNYSSELNVNALELDDSALYLCASSFDKFSGNTIYFGEGSWLTVV.

The chain recombines TRBV19 with TRBJ2-1; D gene ambiguous. The CDR3 has 17 amino acids. V gave up 6 bases and J gave up 1 base, with 19 bases separating them. CDR1 and CDR2 (germline): LNHDA, SQIVND (reference sequence). CDR3 region: CASRAHAQVLSYNEQFF. DNA of the CDR3: TGTGCCAGTAGAGCCCACGCTCAGGTGTTATCCTACAATGAGCAGTTCTTC.

This sequence joins TRBV6-5 and TRBJ2-7; 10 bases agree with TRBD2. V was pared by 10 bases and J by 2 bases, with 5 bases of the junction left unmatched. CDR3 length equals 13 residues. Germline CDR1 MNHEY, CDR2 SVGAGI. The CDR3 reads CATTTSGPYEQYF. CDR3 bases: TGTGCCACTACGACTAGCGGGCCCTACGAGCAGTACTTC.

The J gene is TRBJ1-5, the V gene TRBV7-9; possibly TRBD1 for D (5 bases). Germline lookup yields CDR1 SEHNR and CDR2 FQNEAQ (reference sequence). Trimming took 3 bases from V and 6 from J, leaving 9 bases between them. The CDR3 is 13 amino acids. The CDR3 DNA sequence: TGTGCCAGCAGCTTCGAGGGGACTCAGCCCCAGCATTTT. Its protein product is CASSFEGTQPQHF.

This rearrangement joins TRBV5-1 to TRBJ2-7; D remains ambiguous. Per the germline V gene, CDR1 is SGHRS and CDR2 is YFSETQ. This CDR3 contains 13 residues. V was pared by 1 base and J by 5 bases, with 10 bases between. The DNA for the CDR3 is TGCGCCAGCAGCTTGTTACGGGTGGACGAGCAGTACTTC. It codes for CASSLLRVDEQYF. Combining the CDR3 with reference TRBV5-1 and TRBJ2-7 gives the whole variable domain KAGVTQTPRYLIKTRGQQVTLSCSPISGHRSVSWYQQTPGQGLQFLFEYFSETQRNKGNFPGRFSGRQFSNSRSEMNVSTLELGDSALYLCASSLLRVDEQYFGPGTRLTVT.

The V call is TRBV2, the J call TRBJ2-4; 13 positions agree with TRBD2. The CDR3 covers 15 residues. Germline V gene lookup returns CDR1 SNHLY and CDR2 FYNNEI. Trimming at V came to 8 bases and at J to 8 bases, leaving 9 bases not matched to a gene. CDR3 sequence: CASGRLAGGRDIQYF. The CDR3 nucleotides are TGTGCCAGCGGAAGACTAGCGGGGGGCCGGGACATTCAGTACTTC.

The table lists this clone with many counts. CDR3: CASSLDGNSNYGYTF. DNA for the CDR3: TGTGCCAGCAGCTTAGACGGTAATAGTAACTATGGCTACACCTTC. The rearrangement links TRBV13 to TRBJ1-2; no clear D. Between the trimmed V and J ends, which lost 1 base and 1 base, there was a span of 10 bases. Germline V gene lookup returns CDR1 PRHDT and CDR2 FYEKMQ (reference sequence). This CDR3 has 15 amino acids.

The chain joins TRBV10-1 to TRBJ2-7; tentative D call: TRBD1 (6 bases). The germline V gene encodes CDR1 WNHNN and CDR2 SYGVQD (reference sequence). The CDR3 is 14 residues long. V was shortened by 5 bases and J by 5 bases, with 16 bases between the two germline ends. The CDR3 spells CASSPDGQRHEQYF. As DNA, the CDR3 is TGCGCCAGCAGTCCGGATGGACAGAGACACGAGCAGTACTTC.

The chain recombines TRBV10-3 with TRBJ1-1; D perhaps matches TRBD1 (6 bases). Trimming left V 4 bases short and J 4 bases short, with 16 bases between. This CDR3 has 15 residues. Germline values: CDR1 ENHRY, CDR2 SYGVKD. CDR3 residues: CAISAGAQYGTEAFF. CDR3 sequence (DNA): TGTGCCATCAGTGCGGGGGCCCAATACGGCACTGAAGCTTTCTTT.

This chain uses TRBV28 with TRBJ1-1, with D maybe TRBD1 (6 bases). V lost 3 bases and J lost 1, with 9 bases in between. This CDR3 has 14 amino acids. Germline V gives CDR1 MDHEN, CDR2 SYDVKM. This chain's CDR3 is CASSFLDRNTEAFF. The CDR3 coding sequence is TGTGCCAGCAGTTTCCTGGACAGGAACACTGAAGCTTTCTTT.